Listed here are 20 T cell receptor beta chains from one sample, sequenced in a study of breast tumors, draining lymph nodes, adjacent tissues. TCRdb recomputed calls from the multiplex PCR reads with MiXCR, one row per CDR3 protein. Of some 47,000 distinct CDR3 sequences listed, roughly 40% are singletons. The sample comprised breast tumor tissue. The receptors stem from a female donor with breast cancer. Some clones in this sample may be carry-over from other donors' samples.

This clonotype was seen at least ten times. The gene calls are TRBV7-2 and TRBJ1-6; 8 bases line up with TRBD1. The CDR3 totals 15 residues. After removal of 7 bases from V and 5 bases from J, the junction contained 7 bases not matched to a gene. Germline CDR1 reads SGHTA; CDR2 reads FQGNSA. CDR3: CASNPQGANNSPLHF. DNA of the CDR3: TGTGCCAGCAACCCTCAGGGGGCGAATAATTCACCCCTCCACTTT.

This clonotype was counted ten times or more. The chain recombines TRBV20-1 with TRBJ2-7; D uncertain. Germline V lookup: CDR1 DFQATT, CDR2 SNEGSKA (reference sequence). The CDR3 is made up of 13 amino acids. Between the trimmed V and J ends, which lost 6 bases and 0 bases, there was a span of 12 bases. The chain's CDR3 is CSAPSGPSYEQYF. The DNA for the CDR3 is TGCAGTGCCCCGTCCGGGCCCTCCTACGAGCAGTACTTC.

The table lists this clonotype with many counts. The rearrangement uses TRBV11-3 and TRBJ2-7, with a weak D call TRBD2 (6 bases). V shed 5 bases and J shed 6 bases, with 17 bases lying between them. Germline V gives CDR1 SGHNT, CDR2 YENEEA. The CDR3 runs to 14 residues. The CDR3 reads CASSNRRGGGEQYF. Written as DNA, the CDR3 is TGTGCCAGCAGCAATCGGAGGGGCGGAGGCGAGCAGTACTTC.

This chain links TRBV20-1 with TRBJ2-1; unclear D gene. Trimming took 0 bases from V and 9 from J, leaving 15 bases between them. Germline CDR1 is DFQATT and CDR2 is SNEGSKA (reference sequence). The CDR3 extends over 14 amino acids. For the CDR3, the DNA is TGCAGTGCTAGAGATTGGCGGAACCACACTGAGCAGTTCTTC. Translation gives CSARDWRNHTEQFF.

This chain links TRBV2 with TRBJ1-1; 11 nucleotides match TRBD1. Germline V CDR1 and CDR2: SNHLY, FYNNEI. The CDR3 is 14 residues long. Trimming cost V 8 bases and J 4 bases; bases outside gene matches: 6. As DNA, the CDR3 is TGTGCCAGCGGGGGGACAGGGGGATTCACTGAAGCTTTCTTT. As protein: CASGGTGGFTEAFF.

The table lists this clonotype with many counts. The chain carries TRBV7-8 and TRBJ2-2; a possible D gene is TRBD2 (6 bases). The ends were cut back, 8 bases at V and 7 bases at J, with 20 bases in the middle. The germline gives CDR1 SGHVS, CDR2 FQNEAQ. The CDR3 runs 15 residues. The CDR3 nucleotides are TGTGCCAGCTACTCGCGGGATTTCTCCCGCGGGGAGCTGTTTTTT. Translating gives CASYSRDFSRGELFF.

The chain joins TRBV20-1 to TRBJ1-5; the D gene is possibly TRBD1 (5 bases). The CDR3 has 14 amino acids. The ends were cut back, 3 bases at V and 3 bases at J, with 12 bases in the middle. Germline V gene sequence: CDR1 DFQATT, CDR2 SNEGSKA (reference sequence). CDR3 amino acids: CSASYRQFNQPQHF. DNA of the CDR3: TGCAGTGCTAGTTACAGGCAGTTCAATCAGCCCCAGCATTTT.

The table lists this clonotype with many counts. The gene calls are TRBV12-3 or TRBV12-4 and TRBJ2-1; D may be TRBD2 (6 bases). V shed 3 bases and J shed 8 bases, with 14 bases lying between them. The CDR3 is 14 residues long. In nucleotides, the CDR3 is TGTGCCAGCAGTTTCGGGGGAGGAATCGATGAGCAGTTCTTC. Translation gives CASSFGGGIDEQFF.

This clonotype is labeled as medium-sized. This chain links TRBV24-1 with TRBJ2-1; 13 bases agree with TRBD2. The trim removed 2 bases at V and 8 bases at J, leaving 5 bases unmatched. The CDR3 totals 16 residues. Germline loops: CDR1 KGHDR, CDR2 SFDVKD. Here the CDR3 reads CATSDWTSGSFDEQFF. In DNA form, the CDR3 reads TGTGCCACCAGTGATTGGACTAGCGGGAGTTTTGATGAGCAGTTCTTC.

This clonotype was picked up many times. The gene calls are TRBV27 and TRBJ2-1; 11 bases are a match to TRBD2. V was clipped by 10 bases and J by 7 bases; unmatched bases: 6. Germline values: CDR1 MNHEY, CDR2 SMNVEV (reference sequence). The length of the CDR3 is 13 residues. In nucleotides, the CDR3 is TGTGCCAACCTAGCGGGAGGAAGGAATGAGCAGTTCTTC. It translates to CANLAGGRNEQFF.

This clonotype appeared once. The genes are TRBV13 and TRBJ2-5, with D hard to call. CDR3 size: 17 residues. CDR1 is PRHDT and CDR2 is FYEKMQ in the germline V gene (reference sequence). The V end lost 5 bases, the J end lost 3 bases, and 22 bases lay between the germline ends. The DNA of the CDR3 is TGTGCCAGCAGCGCTCCCGGCAGGACCACCTTTGAAGAGACCCAGTACTTC. Amino acids: CASSAPGRTTFEETQYF.

This clonotype was seen ten or more times. The V gene is TRBV12-3 or TRBV12-4, the J gene TRBJ2-2; TRBD2 agrees at 8 bases. The CDR3 totals 17 residues. J was trimmed by 3 bases and V by 0 bases; bases with no gene match: 6. The chain's CDR3 is CASSLAPGTRHTGELFF. DNA of the CDR3: TGTGCCAGCAGTTTAGCGCCTGGGACTAGACACACCGGGGAGCTGTTTTTT.

This clonotype was found many times. The chain couples TRBV3-1 to TRBJ2-5, with 8 bases lining up with TRBD2. The CDR3 runs 13 residues. Germline CDR1 is LGHDT and CDR2 is YNNKEL (reference sequence). V lost 4 bases, J lost 5 bases, and 3 bases stayed unmatched. The CDR3 DNA reads TGTGCCAGCAGCCCGAGCGGGAGTGAGACCCAGTACTTC. It translates to CASSPSGSETQYF.

DNA for the CDR3: TGCAGTCCGCGGGTAGGCCAGCAGTACTTC. Residues: CSPRVGQQYF. The rearrangement links TRBV20-1 to TRBJ2-7; D is possibly TRBD2 (5 bases). CDR3 length: 10 amino acids. Trimming removed 8 bases at V and 8 bases at J, with 13 bases between. Per the germline V gene, CDR1 is DFQATT and CDR2 is SNEGSKA (reference sequence).

This clonotype has ten or more counts. The gene calls are TRBV12-3 or TRBV12-4 and TRBJ2-1, with 14 bases that match TRBD2. The CDR3 runs 15 residues. V trimming: 7 bases; J trimming: 7 bases; junction bases outside the gene matches: 6. This CDR3 reads CASNPGTSGRNEQFF. CDR3 sequence (DNA): TGTGCCAGCAACCCTGGGACTAGCGGGAGAAATGAGCAGTTCTTC.

In its sample, this clonotype was seen many times. This sequence may be a read error, since a much larger clone differs from it by one base. The rearrangement links TRBV11-3 to TRBJ2-2; weak D call: TRBD1 (6 bases). This CDR3 has 16 residues. Deletions cut 3 bases from V and 2 bases from J, with 13 bases between. CDR1 SGHNT and CDR2 YENEEA come from the germline V gene. In nucleotides, the CDR3 is TGTGCCAGCAGCTTCACTTGGACAGCCAACACCGGGGAGCTGTTTTTT. It yields the protein CASSFTWTANTGELFF.

As concerns this clonotype: Lacking the conserved final phenylalanine or tryptophan, this CDR3 likely reflects a read error. The V gene is TRBV9, the J gene TRBJ2-3; 9 bases align to TRBD1. Trimming removed 4 bases from V and 4 bases from J; junction bases left unmatched: 4. The CDR3 loop spans 14 amino acids. The germline gives CDR1 SGDLS, CDR2 YYNGEE. The chain's CDR3 is CASSTGQGSDTQYL. CDR3 nucleotides: TGTGCCAGCAGCACGGGACAGGGCTCAGATACGCAGTATCTT.

This clonotype was seen ten or more times. The chain combines TRBV6-6 with TRBJ1-4; 8 nucleotides agree with TRBD1. Trimming at V came to 5 bases and at J to 5 bases, leaving 7 bases not matched to a gene. Germline CDR1 reads MNHNY; CDR2 reads SVGAGI (reference sequence). The length of the CDR3 is 15 residues. The CDR3: CASSQLTGANEKLFF. The CDR3 DNA is TGTGCCAGCAGTCAGCTGACAGGGGCGAATGAAAAACTGTTTTTT.

This clonotype has ten or more counts. The chain links TRBV30 to TRBJ2-7; D is uncertain. This CDR3 spans 13 amino acids. Germline CDR1 GTSNPN, CDR2 SVGIG (reference sequence). V lost 0 bases and J 7 bases, leaving 13 bases between the germline ends. In nucleotides, the CDR3 is TGTGCCTGGAGTGTACTCATCGAGAGGGAGCAGTACTTC. It specifies CAWSVLIEREQYF.

As to this clonotype: An end of the junction differs from the germline gene, which may be a read error. The V call is TRBV6-5, the J call TRBJ2-1; D possibly uses TRBD1 or TRBD2 (6 bases each). Germline assignment: CDR1 MNHEY and CDR2 SVGAGI. The CDR3 has 18 residues. This chain's CDR3 is CATSDLGAGAGSYNEQFF. CDR3 in DNA: TGTGCCACCAGTGATTTGGGGGCCGGGGCGGGATCCTACAATGAGCAGTTCTTC.